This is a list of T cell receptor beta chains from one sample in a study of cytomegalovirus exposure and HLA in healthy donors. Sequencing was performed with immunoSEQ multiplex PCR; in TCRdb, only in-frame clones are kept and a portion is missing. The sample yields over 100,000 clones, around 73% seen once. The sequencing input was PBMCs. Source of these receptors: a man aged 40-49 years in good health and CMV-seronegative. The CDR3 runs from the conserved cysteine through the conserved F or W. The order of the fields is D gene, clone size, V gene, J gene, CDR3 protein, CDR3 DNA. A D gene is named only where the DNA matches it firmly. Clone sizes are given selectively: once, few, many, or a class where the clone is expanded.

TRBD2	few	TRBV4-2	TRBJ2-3	CASSQRAGGTTDTQYF	TGTGCCAGCAGCCAACGGGCGGGGGGGACCACAGATACGCAGTATTTT
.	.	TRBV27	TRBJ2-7	CASKTENSYEQYF	TGTGCCAGCAAGACAGAGAACTCCTACGAGCAGTACTTC
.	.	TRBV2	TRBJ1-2	CASLILGGDGYTF	TGTGCCAGCCTCATATTGGGAGGGGATGGCTACACCTTC
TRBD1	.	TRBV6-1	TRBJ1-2	CASSENKGGTGASKYTF	TGTGCCAGCAGTGAAAATAAGGGGGGGACAGGCGCATCCAAATACACCTTC
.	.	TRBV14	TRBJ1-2	CASSQDPGFLYGYTF	TGTGCCAGCAGCCAAGATCCGGGGTTCCTATATGGCTACACCTTC
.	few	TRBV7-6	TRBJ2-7	CASSLSGGGTQFEQYF	TGTGCCAGCAGCTTATCGGGCGGCGGGACGCAATTCGAGCAGTACTTC
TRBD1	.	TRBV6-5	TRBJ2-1	CATQDRAYNEQFF	TGTGCCACCCAGGACAGGGCATACAATGAGCAGTTCTTC
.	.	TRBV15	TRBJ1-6	CATSRGREMRNSPLHF	TGTGCCACCAGCAGAGGACGGGAAATGAGGAATTCACCCCTCCACTTT
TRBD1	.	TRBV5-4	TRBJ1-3	CASSRTGGTGNTIYF	TGTGCCAGCAGCCGTACAGGGGGCACTGGAAACACCATATATTTT
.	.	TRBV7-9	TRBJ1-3	CASSLGRNSGNTIYF	TGTGCCAGCAGCTTGGGCAGAAACTCTGGAAACACCATATATTTT
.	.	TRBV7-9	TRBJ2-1	CASSLERDYNEQFF	TGTGCCAGCAGCTTAGAACGGGACTACAATGAGCAGTTCTTC
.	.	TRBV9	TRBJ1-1	CASSVSEKLWNTEAFF	TGTGCCAGCAGCGTATCGGAGAAACTCTGGAACACTGAAGCTTTCTTT
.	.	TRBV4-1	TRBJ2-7	CASSQGGTYEQYF	TGCGCCAGCAGCCAAGGCGGCACGTACGAGCAGTACTTC
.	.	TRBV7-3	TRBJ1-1	CASSSNGGNTEAFF	TGTGCCAGCAGCTCGAACGGGGGGAACACTGAAGCTTTCTTT
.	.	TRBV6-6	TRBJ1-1	CASIWNLQGNTEAFF	TGTGCCAGCATTTGGAACTTACAGGGGAACACTGAAGCTTTCTTT
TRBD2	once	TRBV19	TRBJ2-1	CASSTVGGDYNEQFF	TGTGCCAGTAGTACCGTTGGGGGGGACTACAATGAGCAGTTCTTC
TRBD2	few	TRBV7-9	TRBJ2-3	CASSVGGDTQYF	TGTGCCAGCAGCGTGGGGGGGGATACGCAGTATTTT
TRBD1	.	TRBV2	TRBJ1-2	CAAENSRQGAGGYTF	TGTGCCGCTGAGAATTCTCGACAGGGGGCTGGAGGCTACACCTTC
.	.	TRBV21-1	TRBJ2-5	CASSKPLTGPSAQYF	TGTGCCAGCAGCAAACCACTGACAGGGCCGTCGGCCCAGTACTTC
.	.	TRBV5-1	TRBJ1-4	CASSLITGATNEKLFF	TGCGCCAGCAGCCTTATAACAGGAGCAACTAATGAAAAACTGTTTTTT
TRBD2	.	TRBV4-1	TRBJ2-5	CASSQEMGAGGQETQYF	TGCGCCAGCAGCCAAGAGATGGGGGCGGGGGGCCAAGAGACCCAGTACTTC
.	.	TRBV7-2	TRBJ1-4	CASSLAPGQINEKLFF	TGTGCCAGCAGCTTAGCGCCCGGACAGATAAATGAAAAACTGTTTTTT
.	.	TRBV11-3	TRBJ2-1	CASSLGRTTGEQFF	TGTGCCAGCAGCTTAGGCCGCACCACGGGGGAGCAGTTCTTC
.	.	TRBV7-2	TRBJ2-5	CASSLYGEETQYF	TGTGCCAGCAGCTTATACGGGGAAGAGACCCAGTACTTC
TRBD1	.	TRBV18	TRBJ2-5	CASSLDRGRETQYF	TGTGCCAGCTCCCTCGACAGGGGGCGTGAGACCCAGTACTTC
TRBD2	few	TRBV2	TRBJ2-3	CASSPSSGGVGTDTQYF	TGTGCCAGCAGTCCTTCTAGCGGGGGGGTTGGTACAGATACGCAGTATTTT
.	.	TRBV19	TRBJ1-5	CASSIGGAWISNQPQHF	TGTGCCAGTAGTATTGGAGGGGCATGGATTAGCAATCAGCCCCAGCATTTT
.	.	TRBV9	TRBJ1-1	CASSSSETEAFF	TGTGCCAGCAGCAGCAGCGAGACTGAAGCTTTCTTT
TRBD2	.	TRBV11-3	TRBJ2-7	CASSLASGGLYEQYF	TGTGCCAGCAGCTTAGCCAGCGGGGGGCTCTACGAGCAGTACTTC
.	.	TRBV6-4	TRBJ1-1	CASKDSPGNTEAFF	TGTGCCAGCAAGGACAGCCCGGGGAACACTGAAGCTTTCTTT
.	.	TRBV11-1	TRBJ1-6	CASSLVPGGAGSPLHF	TGTGCCAGCAGCCTCGTTCCGGGGGGCGCTGGATCACCCCTCCACTTT
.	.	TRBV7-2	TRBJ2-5	CASRGAGNQETQYF	TGTGCCAGCAGAGGGGCGGGGAACCAAGAGACCCAGTACTTC
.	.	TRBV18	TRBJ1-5	CASSPEIGGNQPQHF	TGTGCCAGCTCACCAGAGATTGGCGGTAATCAGCCCCAGCATTTT
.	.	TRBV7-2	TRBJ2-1	CASSQSGGTMYNEQFF	TGTGCCAGCAGCCAAAGCGGAGGAACCATGTACAATGAGCAGTTCTTC
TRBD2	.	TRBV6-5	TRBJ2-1	CASSYLAGAYNEQFF	TGTGCCAGCAGTTATCTAGCGGGGGCATACAATGAGCAGTTCTTC
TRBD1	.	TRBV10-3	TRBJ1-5	CAISTTGGGSNQPQHF	TGTGCCATCAGTACTACAGGGGGTGGGAGCAATCAGCCCCAGCATTTT
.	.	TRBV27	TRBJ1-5	CASSLFAGGRQPQHF	TGTGCCAGCAGTTTATTTGCGGGGGGCAGACAGCCCCAGCATTTT
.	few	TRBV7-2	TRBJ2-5	CATRESSLSETQYF	TGTGCCACTCGCGAGAGTAGCTTGAGTGAGACCCAGTACTTC
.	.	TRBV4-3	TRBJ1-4	CASSQEGPGAGTNEKLFF	TGCGCCAGCAGCCAAGAGGGACCGGGAGCGGGGACTAATGAAAAACTGTTTTTT
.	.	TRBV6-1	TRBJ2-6	CASSAGDSGANVLTF	TGTGCCAGCAGTGCGGGTGACTCTGGGGCCAACGTCCTGACTTTC
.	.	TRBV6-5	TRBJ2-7	CASSYGTNSYEQYF	TGTGCCAGCAGTTACGGGACAAACTCCTACGAGCAGTACTTC
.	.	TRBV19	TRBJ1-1	CASSIVPGANTEAFF	TGTGCCAGTAGTATAGTCCCAGGCGCCAACACTGAAGCTTTCTTT
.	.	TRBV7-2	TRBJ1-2	CASTQTGYGYGYTF	TGTGCCAGCACCCAGACCGGGTATGGGTATGGCTACACCTTC
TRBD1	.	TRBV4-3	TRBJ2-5	CASSQEYRTGGETQYF	TGCGCCAGCAGCCAAGAATATAGGACAGGGGGGGAGACCCAGTACTTC
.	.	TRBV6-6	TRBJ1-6	CASHPRPVGEASPLHF	TGTGCCAGCCATCCAAGGCCTGTCGGGGAAGCTTCACCCCTCCACTTT
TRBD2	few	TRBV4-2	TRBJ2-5	CASSQDRTSGEYQETQYF	TGTGCCAGCAGCCAAGATCGGACTAGCGGGGAATACCAAGAGACCCAGTACTTC
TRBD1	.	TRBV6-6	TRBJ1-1	CASSYSRQGTTEAFF	TGTGCCAGCAGTTACTCCAGACAGGGAACCACTGAAGCTTTCTTT
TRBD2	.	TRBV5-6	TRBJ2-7	CASSPGLAGAYEQYF	TGTGCCAGCAGCCCGGGACTAGCGGGGGCCTACGAGCAGTACTTC
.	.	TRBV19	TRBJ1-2	CASSHEAGANYGYTF	TGTGCCAGTAGCCACGAAGCCGGGGCTAACTATGGCTACACCTTC
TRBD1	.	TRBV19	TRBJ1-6	CASSIPGGSPLHF	TGTGCCAGTAGTATACCAGGGGGTTCACCCCTCCACTTT
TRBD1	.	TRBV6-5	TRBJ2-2	CASRREDRGDGELFF	TGTGCCAGCAGAAGGGAGGACAGGGGAGACGGGGAGCTGTTTTTT
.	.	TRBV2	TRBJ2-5	CASSQLGETQYF	TGTGCCAGCAGCCAACTAGGGGAGACCCAGTACTTC
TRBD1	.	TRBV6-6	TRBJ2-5	CASSSRGLGETQYF	TGTGCCAGCAGTTCAAGGGGGCTCGGCGAGACCCAGTACTTC